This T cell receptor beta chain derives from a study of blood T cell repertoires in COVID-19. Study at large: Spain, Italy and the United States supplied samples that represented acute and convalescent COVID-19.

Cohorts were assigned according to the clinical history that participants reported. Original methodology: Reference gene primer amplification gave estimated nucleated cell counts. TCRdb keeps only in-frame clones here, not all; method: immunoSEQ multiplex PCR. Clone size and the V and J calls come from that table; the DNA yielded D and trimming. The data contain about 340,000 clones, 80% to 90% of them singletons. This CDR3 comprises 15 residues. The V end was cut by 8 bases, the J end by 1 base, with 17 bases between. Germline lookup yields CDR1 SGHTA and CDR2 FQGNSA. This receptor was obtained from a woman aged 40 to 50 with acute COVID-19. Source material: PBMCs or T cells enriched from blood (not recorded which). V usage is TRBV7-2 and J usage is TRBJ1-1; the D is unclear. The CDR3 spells CASSSVRGSNTEAFF. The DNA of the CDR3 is TGTGCCAGCTCCTCAGTCAGAGGCTCGAACACTGAAGCTTTCTTT.